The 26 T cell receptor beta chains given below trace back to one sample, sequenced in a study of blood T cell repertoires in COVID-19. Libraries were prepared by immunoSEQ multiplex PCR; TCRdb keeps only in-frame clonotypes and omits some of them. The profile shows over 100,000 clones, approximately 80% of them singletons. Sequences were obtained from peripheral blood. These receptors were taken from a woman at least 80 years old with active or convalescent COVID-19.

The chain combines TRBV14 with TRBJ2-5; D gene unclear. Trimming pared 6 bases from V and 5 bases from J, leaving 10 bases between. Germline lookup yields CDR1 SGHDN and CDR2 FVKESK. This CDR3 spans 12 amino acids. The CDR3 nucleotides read TGTGCCAGCAGGCGGTGGCGGGAGACCCAGTACTTC. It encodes CASRRWRETQYF.

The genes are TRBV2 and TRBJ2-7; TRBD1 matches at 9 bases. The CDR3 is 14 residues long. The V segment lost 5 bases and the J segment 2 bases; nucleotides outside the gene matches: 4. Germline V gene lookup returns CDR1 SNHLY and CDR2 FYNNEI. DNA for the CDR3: TGTGCCAGCAGTCAGGACAGGGGAACCTACGAGCAGTACTTC. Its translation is CASSQDRGTYEQYF.

The CDR3 reads CASSLQGTSTDTQYF. The CDR3 DNA is TGTGCCAGCAGCTTACAGGGAACTAGCACAGATACGCAGTATTTT. This rearrangement joins TRBV2 to TRBJ2-3; D is perhaps TRBD1 (6 bases). Germline CDR1 is SNHLY and CDR2 is FYNNEI. V was cut by 6 bases and J by 0 bases, with 13 bases left in between. This CDR3 has 15 amino acids.

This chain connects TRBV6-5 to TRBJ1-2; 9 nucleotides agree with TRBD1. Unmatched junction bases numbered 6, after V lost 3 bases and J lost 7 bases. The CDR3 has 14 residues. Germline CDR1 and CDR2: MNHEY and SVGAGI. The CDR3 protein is CASSYETGGSGYTF. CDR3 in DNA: TGTGCCAGCAGTTATGAGACAGGGGGAAGTGGCTACACCTTC.

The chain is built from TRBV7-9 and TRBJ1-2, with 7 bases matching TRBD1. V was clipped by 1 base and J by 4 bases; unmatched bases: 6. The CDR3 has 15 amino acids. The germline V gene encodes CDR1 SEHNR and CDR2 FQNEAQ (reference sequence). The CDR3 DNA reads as TGTGCCAGCAGCTTAGGGGGGACAGCCGTCTATGGCTACACCTTC. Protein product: CASSLGGTAVYGYTF.

The chain's CDR3 is CASSKGIRQSPLHF. CDR3 bases: TGTGCCAGCAGCAAGGGGATTCGTCAATCACCCCTCCACTTT. The chain uses TRBV7-2 and TRBJ1-6; D might be TRBD1 (5 bases). Germline V gene lookup returns CDR1 SGHTA and CDR2 FQGNSA. There are 14 residues in the CDR3. The germline V and J ends were trimmed by 5 bases and 10 bases, with 15 bases remaining between them.

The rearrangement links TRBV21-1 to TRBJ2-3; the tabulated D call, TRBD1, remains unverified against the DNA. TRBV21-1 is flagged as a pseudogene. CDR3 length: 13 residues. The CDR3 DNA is TGTGCCAGCAGCAAAGGGGGGCGAGGAAGCGAGGATTTT. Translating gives CASSKGGRGSEDF.

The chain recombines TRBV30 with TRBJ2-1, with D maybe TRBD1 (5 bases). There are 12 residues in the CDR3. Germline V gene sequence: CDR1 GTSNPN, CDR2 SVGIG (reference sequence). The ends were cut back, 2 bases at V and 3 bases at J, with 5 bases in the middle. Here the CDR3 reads CAWSQGYNEQFF. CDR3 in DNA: TGTGCCTGGAGTCAGGGCTACAATGAGCAGTTCTTC.

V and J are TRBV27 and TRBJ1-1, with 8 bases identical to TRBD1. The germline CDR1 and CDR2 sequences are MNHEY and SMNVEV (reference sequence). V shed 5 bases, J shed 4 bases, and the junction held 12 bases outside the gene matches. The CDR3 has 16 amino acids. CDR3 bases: TGTGCCAGCAGTCAGAGCAGGGGGCCGCGCCTCACTGAAGCTTTCTTT. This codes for CASSQSRGPRLTEAFF.

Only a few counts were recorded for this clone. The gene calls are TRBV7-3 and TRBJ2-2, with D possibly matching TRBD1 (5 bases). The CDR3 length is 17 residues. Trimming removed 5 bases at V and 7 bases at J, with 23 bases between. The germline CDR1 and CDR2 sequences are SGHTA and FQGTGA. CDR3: CASSPPLGLSRGGELFF. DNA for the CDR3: TGTGCCAGCAGCCCACCCTTAGGCTTGAGTAGGGGCGGGGAGCTGTTTTTT. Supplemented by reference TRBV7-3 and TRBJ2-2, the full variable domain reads GAGVSQTPSNKVTEKGKYVELRCDPISGHTALYWYRQSLGQGPEFLIYFQGTGAADDSGLPNDRFFAVRPEGSVSTLKIQRTERGDSAVYLCASSPPLGLSRGGELFFGEGSRLTVL.

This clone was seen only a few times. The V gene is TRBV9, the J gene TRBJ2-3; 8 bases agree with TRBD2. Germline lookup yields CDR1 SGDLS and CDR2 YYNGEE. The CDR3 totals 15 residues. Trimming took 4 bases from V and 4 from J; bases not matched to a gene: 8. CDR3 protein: CASSSGLAGSDTQYF. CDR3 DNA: TGTGCCAGCAGCAGTGGGCTAGCGGGCTCAGATACGCAGTATTTT.

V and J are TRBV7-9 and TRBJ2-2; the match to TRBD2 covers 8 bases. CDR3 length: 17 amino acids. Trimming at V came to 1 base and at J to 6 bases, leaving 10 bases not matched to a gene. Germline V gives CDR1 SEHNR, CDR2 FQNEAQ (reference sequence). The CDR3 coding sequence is TGTGCCAGCAGCTTAGAACTAGCGGCGTTTTATCCCGGGGAGCTGTTTTTT. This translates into CASSLELAAFYPGELFF.

The CDR3 sequence: CASSSPGTSGRHSYNEQFF. The CDR3 bases are TGTGCCAGCAGCTCCCCAGGGACTAGCGGGAGACACAGCTACAATGAGCAGTTCTTC. This rearrangement joins TRBV5-4 to TRBJ2-1; 14 bases match TRBD2. Germline CDR1 SGHNT, CDR2 YYREEE (reference sequence). J gave up 3 bases and V 3 bases, and 11 bases lay outside the gene matches. The CDR3 covers 19 residues.

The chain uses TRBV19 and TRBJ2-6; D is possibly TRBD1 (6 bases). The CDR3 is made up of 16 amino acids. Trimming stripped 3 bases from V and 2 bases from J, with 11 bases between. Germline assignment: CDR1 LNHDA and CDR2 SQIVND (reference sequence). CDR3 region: CASSITGIAGANVLTF. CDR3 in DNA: TGTGCCAGTAGTATTACAGGGATCGCTGGGGCCAACGTCCTGACTTTC.

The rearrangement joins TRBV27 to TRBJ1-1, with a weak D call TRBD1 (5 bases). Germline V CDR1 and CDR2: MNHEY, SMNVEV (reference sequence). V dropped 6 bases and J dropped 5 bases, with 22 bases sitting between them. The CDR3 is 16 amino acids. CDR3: CASRTSDGRVGTEAFF. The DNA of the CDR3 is TGTGCCAGCAGGACATCAGATGGCAGGGTAGGAACTGAAGCTTTCTTT.

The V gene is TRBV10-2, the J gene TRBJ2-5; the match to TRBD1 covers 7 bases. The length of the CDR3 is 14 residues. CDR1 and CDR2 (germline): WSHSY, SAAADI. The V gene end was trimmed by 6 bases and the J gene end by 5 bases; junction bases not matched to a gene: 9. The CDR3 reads CASSVRQGIETQYF. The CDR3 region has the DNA TGCGCCAGCAGCGTACGACAGGGAATCGAGACCCAGTACTTC.

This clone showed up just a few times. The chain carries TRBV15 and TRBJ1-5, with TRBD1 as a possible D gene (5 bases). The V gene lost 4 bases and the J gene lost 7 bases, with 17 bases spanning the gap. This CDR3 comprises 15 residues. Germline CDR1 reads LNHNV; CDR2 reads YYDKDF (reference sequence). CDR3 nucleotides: TGTGCCACCAGCATGAGCCCCGGGGGGGACCAGCCCCAGCATTTT. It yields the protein CATSMSPGGDQPQHF.

The CDR3 loop reads CASSFASGVERANYGYTF. CDR3 nucleotides: TGTGCCAGCAGCTTTGCTTCAGGGGTGGAAAGAGCTAACTATGGCTACACCTTC. This chain links TRBV5-6 with TRBJ1-2; TRBD1 is a possible D gene (6 bases). CDR1 is SGHDT and CDR2 is YYEEEE in the germline V gene. V lost 2 bases and J 0 bases, leaving 20 bases between the germline ends. There are 18 residues in the CDR3.

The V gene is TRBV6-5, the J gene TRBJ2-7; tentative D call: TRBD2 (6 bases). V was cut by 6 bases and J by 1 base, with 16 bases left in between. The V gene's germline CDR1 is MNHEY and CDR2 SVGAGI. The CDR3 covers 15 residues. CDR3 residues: CASSPGLRLSYEQYF. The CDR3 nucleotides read TGTGCCAGCAGCCCCGGACTACGCCTTTCCTACGAGCAGTACTTC.

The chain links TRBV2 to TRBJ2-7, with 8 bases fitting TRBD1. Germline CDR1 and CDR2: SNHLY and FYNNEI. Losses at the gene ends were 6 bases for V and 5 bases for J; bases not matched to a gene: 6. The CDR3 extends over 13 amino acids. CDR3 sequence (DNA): TGTGCCAGCAGCACACAGGGGGGCGACGAGCAGTACTTC. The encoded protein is CASSTQGGDEQYF.

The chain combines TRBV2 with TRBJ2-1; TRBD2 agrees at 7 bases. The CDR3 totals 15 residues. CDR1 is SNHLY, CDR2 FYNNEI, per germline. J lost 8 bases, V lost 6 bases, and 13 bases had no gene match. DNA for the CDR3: TGTGCCAGCAGGCCTCGCGATAGCGGGTTGGATGAGCAGTTCTTC. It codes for CASRPRDSGLDEQFF. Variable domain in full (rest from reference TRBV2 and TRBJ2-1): EPEVTQTPSHQVTQMGQEVILRCVPISNHLYFYWYRQILGQKVEFLVSFYNNEISEKSEIFDDQFSVERPDGSNFTLKIRSTKLEDSAMYFCASRPRDSGLDEQFFGPGTRLTVL.

The CDR3 nucleotides read TGTGCCAGCAGGTCGGGGTGGGAGGGGCAGCCCCAGCATTTT. Residues: CASRSGWEGQPQHF. The chain has TRBV28 and TRBJ1-5; tentatively, D is TRBD1 (5 bases). The CDR3 is 14 residues long. Per germline, CDR1 MDHEN and CDR2 SYDVKM. Trimming removed 6 bases from V and 7 bases from J, with 16 bases in between.

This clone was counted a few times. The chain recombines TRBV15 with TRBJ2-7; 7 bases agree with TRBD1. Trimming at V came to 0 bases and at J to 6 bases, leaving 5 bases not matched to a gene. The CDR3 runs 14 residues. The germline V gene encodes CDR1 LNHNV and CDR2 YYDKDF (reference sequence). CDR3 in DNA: TGTGCCACCAGCAGAGATGACAGGGACGGCGAGCAGTACTTC. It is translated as CATSRDDRDGEQYF.

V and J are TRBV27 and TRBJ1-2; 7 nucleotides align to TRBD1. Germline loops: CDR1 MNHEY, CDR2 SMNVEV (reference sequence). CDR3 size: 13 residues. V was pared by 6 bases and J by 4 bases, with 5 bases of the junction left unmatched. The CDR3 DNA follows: TGTGCCAGCAGCCTCGGGACAGCCTATGGCTACACCTTC. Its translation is CASSLGTAYGYTF.

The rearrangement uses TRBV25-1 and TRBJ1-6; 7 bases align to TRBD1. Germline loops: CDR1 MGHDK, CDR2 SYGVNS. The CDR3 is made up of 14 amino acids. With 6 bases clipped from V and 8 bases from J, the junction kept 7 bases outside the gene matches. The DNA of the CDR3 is TGTGCCAGCAGGGCCGGGACAGTCCATTCACCCCTCCACTTT. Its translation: CASRAGTVHSPLHF. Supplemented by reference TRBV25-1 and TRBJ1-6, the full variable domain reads EADIYQTPRYLVIGTGKKITLECSQTMGHDKMYWYQQDPGMELHLIHYSYGVNSTEKGDLSSESTVSRIRTEHFPLTLESARPSHTSQYLCASRAGTVHSPLHFGNGTRLTVT.

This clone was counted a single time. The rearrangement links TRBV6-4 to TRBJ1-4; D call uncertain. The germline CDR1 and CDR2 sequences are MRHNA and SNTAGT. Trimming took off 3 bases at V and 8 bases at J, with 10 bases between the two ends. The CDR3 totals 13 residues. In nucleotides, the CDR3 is TGTGCCAGCAGTGATCAAGAGGGAGAAAAACTGTTTTTT. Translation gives CASSDQEGEKLFF.